Described below is a single TCR beta chain sequence and its context. Its antigen is as yet unknown. Germline V CDR1 and CDR2: LNHDA, SQIVND (reference sequence). Trimming took off 8 bases at V and 13 bases at J, with 20 bases between the two ends. The CDR3 length is 13 residues. Relying on iRepertoire HTBI primers and Arm-PCR of CDR3 regions, the team built TCR beta libraries. Using its own MiXCR run on the multiplex PCR reads, TCRdb lists one record per CDR3 protein. The sample holds roughly 450,000 distinct CDR3 sequences, around a fifth seen once. The data are from a study of regulatory T cells in long-lasting Graves disease. Study details: Over-5-year antithyroid drug use with positive TSH receptor antibodies defined persistent Graves' disease in the study.

Study observations and caveats: Segments TRBV28, TRBJ1-2 and TRBJ2-5 showed preferential usage in persistent disease. Patients with persistent disease shared some 2,500 public clonotypes, outpacing the roughly 970 shared by new patients.

Sample time point: persistent/refractory GD, antithyroid drugs over 5 years with positive TRAb. Researchers made the TCR library from RNA that was extracted from PBMCs. The sequence derives from a female donor with Graves disease. Specimen: peripheral blood mononuclear cells (PBMCs), collected when the disease was refractory, from a patient treated with antithyroid drugs. This chain uses TRBV19 with TRBJ2-2, with a weak D call TRBD2 (6 bases). This CDR3 reads CASCSPGLRVLFF. CDR3 coding DNA: TGTGCCAGTTGTTCCCCGGGACTCCGTGTGCTGTTTTTT.